The 12 T cell receptor beta chains reported below all come from one sample, sequenced in a study of cytomegalovirus exposure and HLA in healthy donors. Use of 60 Vbeta and 13 Jbeta primers characterized the PCR. TCRdb's copy holds only in-frame clones and misses some; the assay was immunoSEQ multiplex PCR. Its table lists about 200,000 clones. Sequencing was done on a sample of PBMCs. These receptors were obtained from a young man in good health and CMV-seronegative.

This sequence joins TRBV9 and TRBJ2-3; D remains ambiguous. The CDR3 covers 15 residues. The V gene's germline CDR1 is SGDLS and CDR2 YYNGEE. V dropped 0 bases and J dropped 2 bases, with 10 bases sitting between them. For the CDR3, the DNA is TGTGCCAGCAGCGTAGATAGCCGAAACACAGATACGCAGTATTTT. It is translated as CASSVDSRNTDTQYF.

The J gene is TRBJ2-3, the V gene TRBV9; TRBD2 matches at 13 bases. V trimming: 4 bases; J trimming: 1 base; junction bases outside the gene matches: 9. The CDR3 contains 18 residues. The germline V gene has CDR1 SGDLS and CDR2 YYNGEE. CDR3 residues: CASSFGTSGTLGTDTQYF. CDR3 DNA: TGTGCCAGCAGCTTCGGGACTAGCGGGACCTTAGGCACAGATACGCAGTATTTT. The whole variable domain, remainder taken from reference TRBV9 and TRBJ2-3, is DSGVTQTPKHLITATGQRVTLRCSPRSGDLSVYWYQQSLDQGLQFLIQYYNGEERAKGNILERFSAQQFPDLHSELNLSSLELGDSALYFCASSFGTSGTLGTDTQYFGPGTRLTVL.

This rearrangement joins TRBV12-5 to TRBJ2-5; 9 bases map to TRBD1. The CDR3 runs 15 residues. Germline CDR1 is LGHNT and CDR2 is FRNRAP. Trimming at V came to 5 bases and at J to 6 bases, leaving 10 bases not matched to a gene. This chain's CDR3 is CASGPTGTGIQTQYF. For the CDR3, the DNA is TGTGCTAGTGGTCCCACCGGGACAGGGATACAGACCCAGTACTTC.

DNA for the CDR3: TGTGCCACCAGCCGGAGATCTCAGGGTACCCTCTCTGGAAACACCATATATTTT. This encodes CATSRRSQGTLSGNTIYF. This chain joins TRBV15 and TRBJ1-3, with D perhaps matching TRBD1 (5 bases). Between the trimmed V and J ends, which lost 5 bases and 0 bases, there was a span of 20 bases. CDR3 length: 18 amino acids. The germline V gene encodes CDR1 LNHNV and CDR2 YYDKDF (reference sequence).

This rearrangement joins TRBV5-5 to TRBJ1-5, with TRBD1 matching 7 bases. Germline V lookup: CDR1 SGHKS, CDR2 YYEKEE (reference sequence). J lost 3 bases, V lost 0 bases, and 12 bases had no gene match. The CDR3 sequence is 18 residues long. CDR3 DNA: TGTGCCAGCAGCTTGGGCGGGGTAAGGGACAGTTTCAATCAGCCCCAGCATTTT. Its protein product is CASSLGGVRDSFNQPQHF.

This sequence joins TRBV11-2 and TRBJ2-2; a possible D gene is TRBD2 (5 bases). This CDR3 comprises 15 residues. CDR1 is SGHAT and CDR2 is FQNNGV in the germline V gene. V shed 6 bases and J shed 5 bases, with 16 bases lying between them. CDR3 region: CASSTALSGTGELFF. In DNA form, the CDR3 reads TGTGCCAGCAGTACCGCCCTAAGCGGTACCGGGGAGCTGTTTTTT.

The gene calls are TRBV13 and TRBJ2-3; D may be TRBD1 (5 bases). The ends were cut back, 1 base at V and 4 bases at J, with 21 bases in the middle. Germline CDR1 and CDR2: PRHDT and FYEKMQ (reference sequence). The CDR3 spans 18 residues. This chain's CDR3 is CASSLVVWGPQDSDTQYF. CDR3 coding DNA: TGTGCCAGCAGCTTAGTTGTTTGGGGCCCACAAGACTCAGATACGCAGTATTTT.

The chain combines TRBV7-9 with TRBJ2-1; 8 nucleotides align to TRBD2. Germline V gives CDR1 SEHNR, CDR2 FQNEAQ (reference sequence). Unmatched junction bases numbered 9, after V lost 4 bases and J lost 1 base. This CDR3 comprises 17 residues. The CDR3 reads CASSSGAGVVSYNEQFF. The CDR3 bases are TGTGCCAGCAGCTCCGGAGCGGGAGTCGTTTCCTACAATGAGCAGTTCTTC.

The chain combines TRBV9 with TRBJ1-1; 9 bases line up with TRBD1. Trimming removed 9 bases from V and 6 bases from J; junction bases left unmatched: 21. This CDR3 has 17 residues. Germline V lookup: CDR1 SGDLS, CDR2 YYNGEE. This CDR3 is CATSRQGDYPGMAEAFF. The DNA of the CDR3 is TGTGCCACAAGTAGACAGGGGGATTACCCCGGGATGGCTGAAGCTTTCTTT.

The chain joins TRBV5-6 to TRBJ1-2; TRBD1 matches at 7 bases. CDR3 length: 19 residues. Germline CDR1 reads SGHDT; CDR2 reads YYEEEE. The junction had 15 bases not matched to a gene; V was cut back by 1 base and J by 0 bases. Here the CDR3 reads CASSLYRGQRIKANYGYTF. The CDR3 DNA reads TGTGCCAGCAGCTTGTATAGGGGACAGAGAATAAAAGCTAACTATGGCTACACCTTC. The complete variable domain, with remaining parts taken from reference TRBV5-6 and TRBJ1-2, reads DAGVTQSPTHLIKTRGQQVTLRCSPKSGHDTVSWYQQALGQGPQFIFQYYEEEERQRGNFPDRFSGHQFPNYSSELNVNALLLGDSALYLCASSLYRGQRIKANYGYTFGSGTRLTVV.

This sequence joins TRBV7-9 and TRBJ2-1; TRBD1 agrees at 8 bases. The germline gives CDR1 SEHNR, CDR2 FQNEAQ (reference sequence). Unmatched junction bases numbered 4, after V lost 0 bases and J lost 6 bases. The CDR3 is 15 residues long. In DNA form, the CDR3 reads TGTGCCAGCAGCTTAGCATTAGGACAGGGCAATGAGCAGTTCTTC. Its translation is CASSLALGQGNEQFF.

The chain recombines TRBV5-6 with TRBJ2-5, with 8 bases aligning to TRBD1. CDR1 is SGHDT, CDR2 YYEEEE, per germline. The CDR3 contains 13 residues. Trimming removed 2 bases from V and 4 bases from J; junction bases left unmatched: 1. In DNA form, the CDR3 reads TGTGCCAGCAGCTTCACAGGGGGAGAGACCCAGTACTTC. As protein: CASSFTGGETQYF.